Below are 5 T cell receptor beta chains sequenced from a single sample in a study of regulatory T cells in long-lasting Graves disease. Time point meaning: newly diagnosed GD, antithyroid drugs for less than 3 months. Isolated PBMC RNA provided the starting material for the TCR library. Arm-PCR with iRepertoire HTBI primers amplified the CDR3 regions for these TCR beta libraries. From the multiplex PCR reads, TCRdb called clonotypes with MiXCR, one entry per CDR3 protein. The table shows about 460,000 distinct CDR3 sequences, with 12% to 15% occurring only once. These sequences were also reported in another study, on T cells in Graves' hyperthyroidism and ophthalmopathy.

Sequences were derived from peripheral blood mononuclear cells (PBMCs), sampled at new diagnosis, from a patient treated with antithyroid drugs. Receptor source: a woman aged 50 to 60 with Graves disease.

This clonotype appeared a few times. V and J are TRBV3-1 and TRBJ2-4; D not certain. This CDR3 has 15 residues. CDR1 LGHDT and CDR2 YNNKEL come from the germline V gene (reference sequence). Between the trimmed V and J ends, which lost 6 bases and 0 bases, there was a span of 12 bases. The CDR3 here is CASSPSLVAKNIQYF. Here the CDR3 DNA reads TGTGCCAGCAGTCCAAGCCTAGTAGCCAAAAACATTCAGTACTTC. The complete variable domain, with remaining parts taken from reference TRBV3-1 and TRBJ2-4, reads DTAVSQTPKYLVTQMGNDKSIKCEQNLGHDTMYWYKQDSKKFLKIMFSYNNKELIINETVPNRFSPKSPDKAHLNLHINSLELGDSAVYFCASSPSLVAKNIQYFGAGTRLSVL.

The sample holds a few counts of this clonotype. The V call is TRBV11-2, the J call TRBJ1-2, with 7 bases that match TRBD1. In germline, CDR1 is SGHAT, CDR2 FQNNGV. CDR3 length: 13 residues. Trimming cost V 5 bases and J 4 bases; bases outside gene matches: 4. The DNA of the CDR3 is TGTGCCAGCAGCGGAACAGGGGTCTATGGCTACACCTTC. It encodes CASSGTGVYGYTF.

This clonotype has more than one count but fewer than ten. The chain uses TRBV6-5 and TRBJ1-3; D might be TRBD1 (6 bases). Germline V lookup: CDR1 MNHEY, CDR2 SVGAGI. This CDR3 spans 15 amino acids. Trimming removed 0 bases at V and 2 bases at J, with 8 bases between. CDR3 nucleotide sequence: TGTGCCAGCAGTTACTCCGGGGGGCCTGGAAACACCATATATTTT. Its translation is CASSYSGGPGNTIYF.

Many counts were recorded for this clonotype. The chain links TRBV5-1 to TRBJ1-5, with D hard to call. Trimming stripped 0 bases from V and 3 bases from J, with 10 bases between. The CDR3 is 15 residues long. The germline V gene has CDR1 SGHRS and CDR2 YFSETQ. CDR3 sequence (DNA): TGCGCCAGCAGCTTGGAGGGAGTTCCCAATCAGCCCCAGCATTTT. It yields the protein CASSLEGVPNQPQHF.

In its sample, this clonotype was seen many times. The rearrangement uses TRBV2 and TRBJ2-5; 11 bases map to TRBD2. Germline assignment: CDR1 SNHLY and CDR2 FYNNEI. With 4 bases clipped from V and 5 bases from J, the junction kept 3 bases outside the gene matches. CDR3 length equals 14 residues. CDR3 nucleotides: TGTGCCAGCAGTGTTAGACTAGCGGGGGAGACCCAGTACTTC. Its protein is CASSVRLAGETQYF.